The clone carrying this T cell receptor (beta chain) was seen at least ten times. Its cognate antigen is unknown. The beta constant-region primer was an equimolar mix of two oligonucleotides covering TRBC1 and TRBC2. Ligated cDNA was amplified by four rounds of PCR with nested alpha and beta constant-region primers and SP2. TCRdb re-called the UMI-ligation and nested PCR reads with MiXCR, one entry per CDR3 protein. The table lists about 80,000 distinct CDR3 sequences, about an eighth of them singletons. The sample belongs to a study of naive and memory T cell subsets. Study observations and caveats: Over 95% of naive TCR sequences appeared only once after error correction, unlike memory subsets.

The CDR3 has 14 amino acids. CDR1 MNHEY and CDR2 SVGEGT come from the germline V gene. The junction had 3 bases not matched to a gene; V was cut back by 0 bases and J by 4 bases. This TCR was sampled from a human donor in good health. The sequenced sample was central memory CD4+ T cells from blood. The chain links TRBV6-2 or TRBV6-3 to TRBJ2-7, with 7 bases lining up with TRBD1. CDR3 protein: CASSYSAGGYEQYF. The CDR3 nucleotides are TGTGCCAGCAGTTACTCGGCAGGGGGATACGAGCAGTACTTC.